These 15 T cell receptor beta chains were sequenced from one sample in a study of B cell selection in AIRE deficiency. Conventional CD4 T cells were sorted as CD4+CD127+ cells. Some clones are missing from TCRdb's copy, which holds only in-frame ones; the method was immunoSEQ multiplex PCR. The table records about 900 clones, around 76% of them present only once. The sample consisted of conventional CD4+ T cells sorted from PBMCs. These receptors all stem from a human donor with AIRE deficiency.

This chain connects TRBV2 to TRBJ2-7, with 7 bases lining up with TRBD1. The trim removed 7 bases at V and 7 bases at J, leaving 10 bases unmatched. CDR1 and CDR2 (germline): SNHLY, FYNNEI. The CDR3 runs to 13 residues. CDR3 bases: TGTGCCAGCACCGGGCAGGGGGTTACGGAGCAGTACTTC. Encoded protein: CASTGQGVTEQYF.

A few counts support this clone. The V and J genes are TRBV9 and TRBJ1-1, with no clear D. The germline V gene encodes CDR1 SGDLS and CDR2 YYNGEE. This CDR3 spans 15 amino acids. Trimming shortened V by 4 bases and J by 0 bases, and 13 bases separated the two germline ends. This chain's CDR3 is CASSRRPLMNTEAFF. The CDR3 nucleotides are TGTGCCAGCAGCAGGAGACCGCTCATGAACACTGAAGCTTTCTTT.

V and J are TRBV27 and TRBJ2-7; D is possibly TRBD1 (5 bases). Germline V gene sequence: CDR1 MNHEY, CDR2 SMNVEV (reference sequence). The CDR3 runs 12 residues. Trimming took off 6 bases at V and 5 bases at J, with 11 bases between the two ends. The CDR3 DNA reads TGTGCCAGCAGCCGATTCAGGGACGAGCAGTACTTC. Translation: CASSRFRDEQYF.

The chain combines TRBV10-3 with TRBJ2-7; TRBD2 matches 9 bases. The trim removed 5 bases at V and 1 base at J, leaving 3 bases unmatched. CDR3 length equals 14 residues. Germline V gene lookup returns CDR1 ENHRY and CDR2 SYGVKD. DNA of the CDR3: TGTGCCATCAGTCCGGGACTAGCTTCCTACGAGCAGTACTTC. The encoded protein is CAISPGLASYEQYF.

The J gene is TRBJ2-6, the V gene TRBV19, with D unclear. CDR1 LNHDA and CDR2 SQIVND come from the germline V gene (reference sequence). This CDR3 is 16 amino acids long. The V gene lost 0 bases and the J gene lost 0 bases, with 6 bases spanning the gap. CDR3 sequence: CASSIEGGSGANVLTF. The DNA for the CDR3 is TGTGCCAGTAGTATAGAAGGCGGCTCTGGGGCCAACGTCCTGACTTTC.

The chain uses TRBV11-2 and TRBJ1-2; TRBD1 aligns across 9 bases. V was pared by 6 bases and J by 4 bases, with 9 bases of the junction left unmatched. CDR1 is SGHAT and CDR2 is FQNNGV in the germline V gene. This CDR3 contains 15 residues. CDR3 residues: CASSPPGQGIYGYTF. The CDR3 coding sequence is TGTGCCAGCAGTCCGCCGGGACAGGGAATCTATGGCTACACCTTC.

This clone has a single count. The V gene is TRBV4-3, the J gene TRBJ2-3; 8 bases are a match to TRBD1. The junction had 7 bases not matched to a gene; V was cut back by 0 bases and J by 2 bases. This CDR3 region has 17 residues. CDR1 LGHNA and CDR2 YSLEER come from the germline V gene. The CDR3: CASSQDRGQGPTDTQYF. The CDR3 coding sequence is TGCGCCAGCAGCCAAGATCGTGGACAGGGTCCCACAGATACGCAGTATTTT.

This clone was detected only once. The J gene is TRBJ2-1, the V gene TRBV7-3; the D gene is possibly TRBD2 (6 bases). Per germline, CDR1 SGHTA and CDR2 FQGTGA. CDR3 length: 12 amino acids. The V end was cut by 2 bases, the J end by 9 bases, with 8 bases between. The CDR3 DNA reads as TGTGCCAGCAGCTTACCCGGGAGTGAGCAGTTCTTC. It is translated as CASSLPGSEQFF.

The genes are TRBV28 and TRBJ2-2; D not resolved. Deletions cut 4 bases from V and 2 bases from J, with 11 bases between. Germline lookup yields CDR1 MDHEN and CDR2 SYDVKM. The CDR3 extends over 15 amino acids. The chain's CDR3 is CASSSADGNTGELFF. The CDR3 DNA follows: TGTGCCAGCAGTTCGGCGGATGGCAACACCGGGGAGCTGTTTTTT. The entire variable domain, with the rest obtained from reference TRBV28 and TRBJ2-2, is as follows: DVKVTQSSRYLVKRTGEKVFLECVQDMDHENMFWYRQDPGLGLRLIYFSYDVKMKEKGDIPEGYSVSREKKERFSLILESASTNQTSMYLCASSSADGNTGELFFGEGSRLTVL.

V and J are TRBV7-2 and TRBJ1-2; 7 nucleotides match TRBD1. The ends lost 3 bases at V and 8 bases at J; junction bases unmatched: 9. The CDR3 length is 14 residues. Germline loops: CDR1 SGHTA, CDR2 FQGNSA. The CDR3 coding sequence is TGTGCCAGCAGCTTCGGGACAGTGGTCCGAGGCTACACCTTC. Its protein product is CASSFGTVVRGYTF.

The chain couples TRBV7-9 to TRBJ1-6; 8 bases fit TRBD1. This CDR3 comprises 14 residues. Germline V gene data show CDR1 as SEHNR and CDR2 as FQNEAQ (reference sequence). With V trimmed by 8 bases and J by 6 bases, 6 bases remained unmatched. The CDR3 DNA reads TGTGCCAGCGGTCGGACAGGGCCTAATTCACCCCTCCACTTT. It yields the protein CASGRTGPNSPLHF.

This clone occurred a few times. The J gene is TRBJ1-1, the V gene TRBV5-4, with 7 bases that match TRBD1. After removal of 5 bases from V and 12 bases from J, the junction contained 10 bases not matched to a gene. This CDR3 has 12 residues. CDR1 is SGHNT and CDR2 is YYREEE in the germline V gene (reference sequence). The CDR3 bases are TGTGCCAGCAGTGTCTCAACAGGGGATACTTTCTTT. The encoded protein is CASSVSTGDTFF.

The chain is built from TRBV18 and TRBJ2-5; 11 nucleotides align to TRBD2. Germline trimming cut 2 bases from V and 0 bases from J; bases unmatched to any gene: 5. Germline V gene lookup returns CDR1 KGHSH and CDR2 LQKENI. CDR3 length: 17 amino acids. CDR3 in DNA: TGTGCCAGCTCACCAAGAGGACTAGCGGGCAACCAAGAGACCCAGTACTTC. This encodes CASSPRGLAGNQETQYF.

This chain connects TRBV28 to TRBJ1-2; weak D call: TRBD1 (5 bases). V lost 1 base, J lost 8 bases, and 17 bases lay in between. The germline gives CDR1 MDHEN, CDR2 SYDVKM. This CDR3 contains 15 residues. The chain's CDR3 is CASSLYAGDLSGYTF. The CDR3 nucleotides are TGTGCCAGCAGTTTATACGCGGGGGACTTATCAGGCTACACCTTC.

The chain recombines TRBV11-1 with TRBJ1-2, with TRBD1 matching over 10 bases. V lost 5 bases, J lost 4 bases, and 7 bases stayed unmatched. Germline loops: CDR1 SGHAT, CDR2 FQDESV (reference sequence). This CDR3 has 15 residues. The CDR3 region has the DNA TGTGCCAGCAGCCCGGGGACAGGGGAATTCTATGGCTACACCTTC. This sequence encodes CASSPGTGEFYGYTF.